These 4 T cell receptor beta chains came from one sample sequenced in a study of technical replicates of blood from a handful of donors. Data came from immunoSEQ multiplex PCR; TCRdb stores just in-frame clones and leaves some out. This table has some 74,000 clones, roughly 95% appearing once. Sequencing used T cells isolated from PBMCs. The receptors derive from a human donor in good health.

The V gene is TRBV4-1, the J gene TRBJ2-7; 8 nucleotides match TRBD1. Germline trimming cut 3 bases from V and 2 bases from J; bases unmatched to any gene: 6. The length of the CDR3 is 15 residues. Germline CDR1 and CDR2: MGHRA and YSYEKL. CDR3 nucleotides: TGCGCCAGCAGCCAGCCGGGACAGGTTCCCTACGAGCAGTACTTC. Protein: CASSQPGQVPYEQYF.

The CDR3 DNA is TGTGCCAGCAGCGTAGCTGAGGTCCCGAACACTGAAGCTTTCTTT. Its translation: CASSVAEVPNTEAFF. The J gene is TRBJ1-1, the V gene TRBV9, with D unresolved. Germline V gives CDR1 SGDLS, CDR2 YYNGEE. Trimming took off 0 bases at V and 1 base at J, with 10 bases between the two ends. CDR3 length: 15 residues.

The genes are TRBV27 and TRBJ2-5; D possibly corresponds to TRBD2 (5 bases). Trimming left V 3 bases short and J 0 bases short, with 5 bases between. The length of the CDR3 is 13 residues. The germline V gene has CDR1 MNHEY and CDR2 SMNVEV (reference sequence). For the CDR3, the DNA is TGTGCCAGCAGTTTGGAGGACCAAGAGACCCAGTACTTC. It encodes CASSLEDQETQYF.

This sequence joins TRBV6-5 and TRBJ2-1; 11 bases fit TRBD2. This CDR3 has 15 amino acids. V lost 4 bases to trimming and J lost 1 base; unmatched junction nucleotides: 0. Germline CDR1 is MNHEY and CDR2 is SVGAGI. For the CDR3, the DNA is TGTGCCAGCAGTTCTAGCGGGGGGTCCTACAATGAGCAGTTCTTC. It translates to CASSSSGGSYNEQFF.